The 32 T cell receptor beta chains reported below all come from one sample, sequenced in a study of technical replicates of blood from a handful of donors. Some clones are missing from TCRdb's copy, which holds only in-frame ones; the method was immunoSEQ multiplex PCR. The table has 75,000 to 90,000 clones, 93% seen once. Sequencing used T cells isolated from PBMCs. These receptors came from a human donor in good health.

This rearrangement joins TRBV29-1 to TRBJ2-3; 12 bases are a match to TRBD2. Germline V gives CDR1 SQVTM, CDR2 ANQGSEA. The CDR3 is 15 residues long. V was clipped by 7 bases and J by 4 bases; unmatched bases: 9. The CDR3: CSASGTSGFSDTQYF. DNA for the CDR3: TGCAGCGCCTCCGGGACTAGCGGGTTTTCAGATACGCAGTATTTT.

The rearrangement joins TRBV5-8 to TRBJ2-1; D is unclear. Per the germline V gene, CDR1 is SGHTS and CDR2 is YDEGEE. The V end was cut by 0 bases, the J end by 5 bases, with 12 bases between. The CDR3 is made up of 15 amino acids. CDR3 protein: CASSLALGSDNEQFF. In DNA, the CDR3 is TGTGCCAGCAGCTTGGCCCTCGGGTCTGACAATGAGCAGTTCTTC. Looking up the rest from reference TRBV5-8 and TRBJ2-1 gives the full variable domain: EAGVTQSPTHLIKTRGQQATLRCSPISGHTSVYWYQQALGLGLQFLLWYDEGEERNRGNFPPRFSGRQFPNYSSELNVNALELEDSALYLCASSLALGSDNEQFFGPGTRLTVL.

The V call is TRBV4-3, the J call TRBJ2-5; no firm D call. The CDR3 is 12 amino acids. The V end was cut by 0 bases, the J end by 7 bases, with 6 bases between. The V gene's germline CDR1 is LGHNA and CDR2 YSLEER. CDR3 loop: CASSQDQRTQYF. CDR3 nucleotides: TGCGCCAGCAGCCAAGATCAGCGGACCCAGTACTTC.

The V call is TRBV28, the J call TRBJ2-1; D unclear. Trimming removed 6 bases from V and 1 base from J, with 13 bases in between. CDR3 size: 15 residues. Germline V gene sequence: CDR1 MDHEN, CDR2 SYDVKM. For the CDR3, the DNA is TGTGCCAGCAGCCCTCGATCAGGTTCCTACAATGAGCAGTTCTTC. This encodes CASSPRSGSYNEQFF.

The CDR3 nucleotides are TGCGCCAGCAGCTATAGCGGGAGCTCCGGTGGGCAGTTCTTC. This translates into CASSYSGSSGGQFF. The chain recombines TRBV5-1 with TRBJ2-1; 9 positions agree with TRBD2. Germline CDR1 reads SGHRS; CDR2 reads YFSETQ. V was pared by 3 bases and J by 12 bases, with 10 bases of the junction left unmatched. The CDR3 totals 14 residues.

The chain employs TRBV9 and TRBJ2-7; 7 bases are shared with TRBD2. CDR1 and CDR2 from the germline V gene are SGDLS and YYNGEE. The CDR3 has 15 residues. J lost 5 bases, V lost 0 bases, and 8 bases had no gene match. The chain's CDR3 is CASSVGVAGLNEQYF. In DNA form, the CDR3 reads TGTGCCAGCAGCGTAGGGGTAGCGGGTCTGAACGAGCAGTACTTC.

The chain carries TRBV4-2 and TRBJ1-5, with 8 positions matching TRBD1. Germline CDR1 LGHNA, CDR2 YNFKEQ. J was trimmed by 7 bases and V by 4 bases; bases with no gene match: 6. The CDR3 covers 14 residues. CDR3 DNA sequence: TGTGCCAGCAGCCCGACAGGGGCCGGACAGCCCCAGCATTTT. The encoded protein is CASSPTGAGQPQHF.

V gene TRBV4-1 combines with J gene TRBJ1-1; the D is unclear. Trimming left V 0 bases short and J 6 bases short, with 11 bases between. Germline V gene lookup returns CDR1 MGHRA and CDR2 YSYEKL. The CDR3 is 14 amino acids. CDR3 amino acids: CASSQESGMAEAFF. CDR3 in DNA: TGCGCCAGCAGCCAAGAATCCGGGATGGCTGAAGCTTTCTTT.

The chain joins TRBV7-2 to TRBJ2-2; the D is unclear. Trimming pared 2 bases from V and 5 bases from J, leaving 6 bases between. This CDR3 has 13 residues. CDR1 is SGHTA, CDR2 FQGNSA, per germline. CDR3 protein: CASSLFVTGELFF. DNA of the CDR3: TGTGCCAGCAGCTTATTCGTAACCGGGGAGCTGTTTTTT. The whole variable domain, filled in from reference TRBV7-2 and TRBJ2-2, reads GAGVSQSPSNKVTEKGKDVELRCDPISGHTALYWYRQSLGQGLEFLIYFQGNSAPDKSGLPSDRFSAERTGGSVSTLTIQRTQQEDSAVYLCASSLFVTGELFFGEGSRLTVL.

The chain employs TRBV5-6 and TRBJ2-1; weak D call: TRBD1 (6 bases). The germline V gene encodes CDR1 SGHDT and CDR2 YYEEEE. Trimming cost V 2 bases and J 10 bases, with 13 bases left between them. This CDR3 has 13 amino acids. CDR3 DNA: TGTGCCAGCAGCTTTCAGGGGCATGGAGAGCAGTTCTTC. This sequence encodes CASSFQGHGEQFF.

The chain combines TRBV7-9 with TRBJ2-1; no clear D gene. Germline V gives CDR1 SEHNR, CDR2 FQNEAQ (reference sequence). The V end was cut by 2 bases, the J end by 2 bases, with 7 bases between. The CDR3 loop spans 14 amino acids. CDR3 residues: CASSLLVPYNEQFF. The CDR3 DNA reads as TGTGCCAGCAGCTTACTAGTGCCCTACAATGAGCAGTTCTTC.

The chain is built from TRBV2 and TRBJ2-2, with D perhaps matching TRBD1 (6 bases). The CDR3 consists of 14 residues. In germline, CDR1 is SNHLY, CDR2 FYNNEI. V lost 9 bases and J 6 bases, leaving 17 bases between the germline ends. CDR3 DNA: TGTGCCAGTTGGTACAGGGAAGGTGCCGGGGAGCTGTTTTTT. This codes for CASWYREGAGELFF.

This chain connects TRBV4-3 to TRBJ2-7; 9 bases agree with TRBD2. CDR1 and CDR2 (germline): LGHNA, YSLEER. The V segment lost 0 bases and the J segment 6 bases; nucleotides outside the gene matches: 18. CDR3 size: 19 residues. CDR3 region: CASSQDFTAGGPQYGEQYF. The CDR3 DNA reads TGCGCCAGCAGCCAAGATTTCACGGCGGGAGGGCCTCAATACGGCGAGCAGTACTTC.

Concerning this clone: One end of the junction is discordant with germline, which a read error may explain. Other DNA sequences within the sample encode an identical CDR3. This sequence joins TRBV6-5 and TRBJ2-7; D gene uncertain. The germline V gene encodes CDR1 MNHEY and CDR2 SVGAGI. The length of the CDR3 is 15 residues. CDR3 residues: CASSYSRVVGYEQYF. DNA of the CDR3: TGTGCCAGCAGTTACTCCCGGGTTGTAGGTTACGAGCAGTATTTC.

The CDR3 here is CASVDRINSNQPQHF. CDR3 DNA sequence: TGTGCCAGCGTGGACAGGATAAATAGCAATCAGCCCCAGCATTTT. The chain employs TRBV5-8 and TRBJ1-5, with 7 bases fitting TRBD1. V shed 7 bases and J 0 bases; nucleotides not matched to a gene: 7. Looked up from germline, CDR1 is SGHTS and CDR2 is YDEGEE. The CDR3 has 15 residues.

The chain recombines TRBV28 with TRBJ2-2; a possible D gene is TRBD2 (5 bases). CDR1 is MDHEN and CDR2 is SYDVKM in the germline V gene. V lost 5 bases and J 6 bases, leaving 13 bases between the germline ends. The CDR3 is 14 amino acids. The CDR3 is CASSVGSSPGELFF. CDR3 nucleotide sequence: TGTGCCAGCAGTGTAGGGAGTTCCCCCGGGGAGCTGTTTTTT. Combining the CDR3 with reference TRBV28 and TRBJ2-2 gives the whole variable domain DVKVTQSSRYLVKRTGEKVFLECVQDMDHENMFWYRQDPGLGLRLIYFSYDVKMKEKGDIPEGYSVSREKKERFSLILESASTNQTSMYLCASSVGSSPGELFFGEGSRLTVL.

The V and J genes are TRBV11-3 and TRBJ2-1; 10 bases map to TRBD2. This CDR3 is 17 amino acids long. Germline V gene sequence: CDR1 SGHNT, CDR2 YENEEA. V shed 0 bases and J 7 bases; nucleotides not matched to a gene: 9. The CDR3 sequence: CASSLEAAGGPMNEQFF. Here the CDR3 DNA reads TGTGCCAGCAGCTTAGAGGCAGCGGGAGGGCCAATGAATGAGCAGTTCTTC.

This clone came up a few times. The chain joins TRBV6-1 to TRBJ1-3, with 10 nucleotides matching TRBD1. V shed 4 bases, J shed 3 bases, and the junction held 0 bases outside the gene matches. Germline assignment: CDR1 MNHNS and CDR2 SASEGT. The CDR3 covers 14 residues. CDR3 region: CASSGTGGGNTIYF. CDR3 nucleotides: TGTGCCAGCAGTGGGACAGGGGGTGGAAACACCATATATTTT.

The V gene is TRBV5-1, the J gene TRBJ2-1, with a possible D match to TRBD2 (6 bases). V was shortened by 4 bases and J by 6 bases, with 14 bases between the two germline ends. The V gene's germline CDR1 is SGHRS and CDR2 YFSETQ. CDR3 size: 14 residues. The CDR3 nucleotides are TGCGCCAGCAGCCCCCCTGGACTAACCAATGAGCAGTTCTTC. The encoded protein is CASSPPGLTNEQFF. The full variable domain, completed using reference TRBV5-1 and TRBJ2-1, is KAGVTQTPRYLIKTRGQQVTLSCSPISGHRSVSWYQQTPGQGLQFLFEYFSETQRNKGNFPGRFSGRQFSNSRSEMNVSTLELGDSALYLCASSPPGLTNEQFFGPGTRLTVL.

The chain uses TRBV27 and TRBJ2-1; 7 bases map to TRBD2. This CDR3 has 16 residues. Germline-derived CDR1 and CDR2 are MNHEY and SMNVEV (reference sequence). J lost 7 bases, V lost 5 bases, and 14 bases had no gene match. The chain's CDR3 is CASSPLGRGKGNEQFF. CDR3 DNA: TGTGCCAGCAGTCCCCTTGGGAGGGGAAAGGGGAATGAGCAGTTCTTC.

The chain is built from TRBV25-1 and TRBJ2-5, with TRBD2 identical over 9 bases. CDR3 length: 15 amino acids. From germline, CDR1 is MGHDK and CDR2 SYGVNS. V lost 6 bases, J lost 5 bases, and 10 bases stayed unmatched. This CDR3 is CASRSAGGMGETQYF. CDR3 coding DNA: TGTGCCAGCAGATCAGCGGGAGGCATGGGGGAGACCCAGTACTTC.

This rearrangement joins TRBV13 to TRBJ2-3; no definite D call. The V gene lost 4 bases and the J gene lost 1 base, with 9 bases spanning the gap. The germline gives CDR1 PRHDT, CDR2 FYEKMQ (reference sequence). This CDR3 contains 14 residues. In DNA, the CDR3 is TGTGCCAGCAGCTCCACCCTAGGCACAGATACGCAGTATTTT. Its translation: CASSSTLGTDTQYF.

The rearrangement uses TRBV7-3 and TRBJ2-7, with D possibly being TRBD2 (5 bases). The ends were cut back, 0 bases at V and 5 bases at J, with 14 bases in the middle. The germline gives CDR1 SGHTA, CDR2 FQGTGA. This CDR3 is 15 amino acids long. The CDR3 reads CASSLTGAHINEQYF. CDR3 DNA sequence: TGTGCCAGCAGCTTAACGGGAGCTCATATTAACGAGCAGTACTTC.

The V call is TRBV19, the J call TRBJ1-2; 8 bases match TRBD1. The germline V gene has CDR1 LNHDA and CDR2 SQIVND (reference sequence). Trimming took 7 bases from V and 5 from J; bases not matched to a gene: 9. This CDR3 spans 14 amino acids. The CDR3 bases are TGTGCCAGTAAAGACAGGGGAATTGGGTATGGCTACACCTTC. Its protein is CASKDRGIGYGYTF. Drawing the rest from reference TRBV19 and TRBJ1-2, the complete variable domain is DGGITQSPKYLFRKEGQNVTLSCEQNLNHDAMYWYRQDPGQGLRLIYYSQIVNDFQKGDIAEGYSVSREKKESFPLTVTSAQKNPTAFYLCASKDRGIGYGYTFGSGTRLTVV.

The V gene is TRBV18, the J gene TRBJ1-1; D not resolved. The CDR3 has 12 amino acids. The germline V gene has CDR1 KGHSH and CDR2 LQKENI. V lost 5 bases and J lost 0, with 4 bases in between. CDR3 sequence (DNA): TGTGCCAGCTCAGCGGTGAACACTGAAGCTTTCTTT. Protein: CASSAVNTEAFF.

This chain joins TRBV5-1 and TRBJ2-1; tentatively, D is TRBD2 (5 bases). The V end was cut by 4 bases, the J end by 0 bases, with 14 bases between. Germline assignment: CDR1 SGHRS and CDR2 YFSETQ. The CDR3 contains 16 residues. This CDR3 reads CASSPGLQSSYNEQFF. The CDR3, as DNA: TGCGCCAGCAGCCCCGGACTCCAGAGCTCCTACAATGAGCAGTTCTTC.

The rearrangement joins TRBV25-1 to TRBJ1-2, with D hard to call. V lost 2 bases, J lost 1 base, and 5 bases lay in between. This CDR3 region has 13 residues. Germline V gene sequence: CDR1 MGHDK, CDR2 SYGVNS. Here the CDR3 reads CASSEPLNYGYTF. The CDR3 DNA sequence: TGTGCCAGCAGTGAACCCCTTAACTATGGCTACACCTTC.

The chain has TRBV30 and TRBJ1-1; 7 bases align to TRBD1. Trimming removed 7 bases from V and 1 base from J; junction bases left unmatched: 6. The germline V gene has CDR1 GTSNPN and CDR2 SVGIG (reference sequence). The CDR3 contains 13 residues. CDR3 in amino acids: CASMDRWNTEAFF. In nucleotides, the CDR3 is TGTGCCTCTATGGACAGGTGGAACACTGAAGCTTTCTTT.

The rearrangement links TRBV19 to TRBJ2-4; 10 bases map to TRBD1. Per germline, CDR1 LNHDA and CDR2 SQIVND (reference sequence). The J segment lost 1 base and the V segment lost 1 base, leaving 10 bases of the junction unmatched. This CDR3 is built from 19 residues. The CDR3 loop reads CASSIGTGGRSWAKNIQYF. The CDR3 DNA reads as TGTGCCAGTAGTATAGGGACAGGGGGTCGGAGCTGGGCCAAAAACATTCAGTACTTC.

This chain connects TRBV4-2 to TRBJ2-7, with 8 bases identical to TRBD2. This CDR3 spans 14 amino acids. Germline trimming cut 0 bases from V and 6 bases from J; bases unmatched to any gene: 4. The germline gives CDR1 LGHNA, CDR2 YNFKEQ. CDR3 amino acids: CASSQDASGPEQYF. The CDR3 DNA is TGTGCCAGCAGCCAAGATGCTAGCGGGCCCGAGCAGTACTTC.

The sample holds one count of this clone. V usage is TRBV16 and J usage is TRBJ2-3, with 7 positions matching TRBD2. Germline lookup yields CDR1 KGHSY and CDR2 FQNENV. This CDR3 is 17 amino acids long. Trimming removed 4 bases from V and 2 bases from J; junction bases left unmatched: 12. The CDR3 here is CASSPTITSDYTDTQYF. The CDR3 bases are TGTGCCAGCAGCCCTACTATAACTAGCGATTACACAGATACGCAGTATTTT.

The CDR3 coding sequence is TGTGCCAGCTCATCGGACAGGGTGGAGGAAAAACTGTTTTTT. Its protein product is CASSSDRVEEKLFF. The V gene is TRBV18, the J gene TRBJ1-4, with 8 nucleotides matching TRBD1. The CDR3 extends over 14 amino acids. The V gene's germline CDR1 is KGHSH and CDR2 LQKENI. Trimming at V came to 5 bases and at J to 8 bases, leaving 7 bases not matched to a gene.